The text below deals with one TCR beta chain. The CDR3 is cut off 3 residues early in the read; its end comes from the germline J gene. Germline-derived CDR1 and CDR2 are MDHEN and SYDVKM. Trimming took 6 bases from V and 4 from J; bases not matched to a gene: 8. The length of the CDR3 is 14 residues. The data were taken from a study of T cells in women clearing cervical HPV infection. Some clones are missing from TCRdb's copy, which holds only in-frame ones; the method was immunoSEQ multiplex PCR. The table counts about 31,000 clones; 7.5% to 9.5% lies in the top ten. Material: blood buffy coat. The V and J genes are TRBV28 and TRBJ1-2; 7 bases line up with TRBD1. The TCR was taken from a woman between 18 and 75 years old with a cervical HPV16 infection that either progressed to CIN3+ or cleared (not recorded which). The CDR3 bases that were read are TGTGCCAGCAGCCCGGGTGGGACAGTCTATGGC. Its protein is CASSPGGTVYG. The CDR3 in its entirety is CASSPGGTVYGYTF.